The next 25 T cell receptor beta chains were all read from a single sample in a study of cytomegalovirus exposure and HLA in healthy donors. This table comes from immunoSEQ multiplex PCR, and its TCRdb copy is limited to in-frame clones, with some not included. This sample has tens of thousands of clones, with 90% to 95% found just once. Sequencing was done on a sample of PBMCs. Receptor source: a woman aged 25 to 39 in good health and CMV-seronegative.

Written as DNA, the CDR3 is TGTGCCAGCAGTACCACGGGACAGGCTAATCATGGCTACACCTTC. Protein sequence: CASSTTGQANHGYTF. The rearrangement joins TRBV6-6 to TRBJ1-2, with 8 nucleotides matching TRBD1. CDR3 length: 15 residues. Looked up from germline, CDR1 is MNHNY and CDR2 is SVGAGI (reference sequence). With V trimmed by 5 bases and J by 6 bases, 11 bases remained unmatched.

In this sample, this clone turned up once. This chain connects TRBV2 to TRBJ2-1, with unresolved D. The CDR3 spans 13 residues. Germline lookup yields CDR1 SNHLY and CDR2 FYNNEI. V lost 6 bases to trimming and J lost 2 bases, with 8 bases between them. The CDR3 loop reads CASRADTYNEQFF. The DNA of the CDR3 is TGTGCCAGCAGGGCGGATACCTACAATGAGCAGTTCTTC.

The chain has TRBV2 and TRBJ1-2; D perhaps matches TRBD1 (6 bases). Germline CDR1 is SNHLY and CDR2 is FYNNEI. V shed 7 bases and J shed 3 bases, with 15 bases lying between them. The CDR3 extends over 14 amino acids. CDR3 nucleotide sequence: TGTGCCAGCACGTGGGGGCAGGGCGACTATGGCTACACCTTC. It encodes CASTWGQGDYGYTF.

Notes on this clone: Other DNA sequences in the sample encode the same CDR3. This chain connects TRBV5-1 to TRBJ2-1, with TRBD2 matching over 11 bases. V shed 4 bases and J 5 bases; nucleotides not matched to a gene: 5. Germline V gene lookup returns CDR1 SGHRS and CDR2 YFSETQ. This CDR3 has 15 amino acids. CDR3 residues: CASSLLAGGNNEQFF. The CDR3 region has the DNA TGCGCCAGCAGCCTGCTAGCGGGAGGTAACAATGAGCAGTTCTTC.

The chain couples TRBV4-2 to TRBJ1-2, with a possible D match to TRBD1 (6 bases). This CDR3 region has 14 residues. Trimming removed 4 bases at V and 6 bases at J, with 15 bases between. CDR1 is LGHNA, CDR2 YNFKEQ, per germline. Written as DNA, the CDR3 is TGTGCCAGCAGCCCTCACCGGGGGGGCGATGGCTACACCTTC. Encoded protein: CASSPHRGGDGYTF.

The rearrangement links TRBV6-1 to TRBJ2-2, with 11 nucleotides matching TRBD2. Trimming removed 1 base from V and 6 bases from J; junction bases left unmatched: 4. Looked up from germline, CDR1 is MNHNS and CDR2 is SASEGT. The CDR3 is 16 residues long. CDR3 sequence (DNA): TGTGCCAGCAGTGAAGTAGCGGGAGGGCCTGCCGGGGAGCTGTTTTTT. Encoded protein: CASSEVAGGPAGELFF.

The sample holds one count of this clone. The chain has TRBV25-1 and TRBJ1-1, with TRBD1 as a possible D gene (5 bases). V was shortened by 4 bases and J by 4 bases, with 16 bases between the two germline ends. Germline V gene sequence: CDR1 MGHDK, CDR2 SYGVNS. The CDR3 is made up of 15 amino acids. CDR3 sequence (DNA): TGTGCCAGCAGTGTCAGGGTATCACTGGGCACTGAAGCTTTCTTT. This codes for CASSVRVSLGTEAFF.

The rearrangement links TRBV7-2 to TRBJ2-5; a possible D gene is TRBD2 (6 bases). V lost 2 bases, J lost 5 bases, and 12 bases lay in between. The CDR3 length is 14 residues. Germline V gene sequence: CDR1 SGHTA, CDR2 FQGNSA. Here the CDR3 reads CASSLKVRGETQYF. The CDR3, as DNA: TGTGCCAGCAGCTTAAAAGTCCGGGGGGAGACCCAGTACTTC.

The gene calls are TRBV19 and TRBJ1-6, with 9 bases fitting TRBD1. J was trimmed by 7 bases and V by 5 bases; bases with no gene match: 6. CDR1 LNHDA and CDR2 SQIVND come from the germline V gene (reference sequence). The CDR3 has 15 residues. CDR3 DNA: TGTGCCAGTAGTGTACAGGGGGCGTCCAATTCACCCCTCCACTTT. It encodes CASSVQGASNSPLHF. The full variable domain, rest sourced from reference TRBV19 and TRBJ1-6, is DGGITQSPKYLFRKEGQNVTLSCEQNLNHDAMYWYRQDPGQGLRLIYYSQIVNDFQKGDIAEGYSVSREKKESFPLTVTSAQKNPTAFYLCASSVQGASNSPLHFGNGTRLTVT.

The chain is built from TRBV4-3 and TRBJ2-1; no firm D call. The CDR3 covers 14 residues. Germline CDR1 and CDR2: LGHNA and YSLEER. V was shortened by 2 bases and J by 3 bases, with 8 bases between the two germline ends. In DNA form, the CDR3 reads TGCGCCAGCAGCCAATCCCCCAGCTACAATGAGCAGTTCTTC. Translated, it gives CASSQSPSYNEQFF.

The V and J genes are TRBV2 and TRBJ2-3; TRBD2 matches at 8 bases. In germline, CDR1 is SNHLY, CDR2 FYNNEI. The junction had 11 bases not matched to a gene; V was cut back by 2 bases and J by 1 base. CDR3 size: 18 residues. The CDR3 is CASSERGGGQTRTDTQYF. The CDR3 DNA sequence: TGTGCCAGCAGTGAACGGGGGGGCGGGCAGACTCGCACAGATACGCAGTATTTT. Together with reference TRBV2 and TRBJ2-3, the CDR3 gives the full variable domain: EPEVTQTPSHQVTQMGQEVILRCVPISNHLYFYWYRQILGQKVEFLVSFYNNEISEKSEIFDDQFSVERPDGSNFTLKIRSTKLEDSAMYFCASSERGGGQTRTDTQYFGPGTRLTVL.

V usage is TRBV6-5 and J usage is TRBJ1-2, with 12 positions matching TRBD1. The ends lost 5 bases at V and 7 bases at J; junction bases unmatched: 5. Germline V gene sequence: CDR1 MNHEY, CDR2 SVGAGI. CDR3 length equals 14 residues. The CDR3 here is CASSPGQGARGYTF. The CDR3 bases are TGTGCCAGCAGTCCGGGACAGGGGGCGCGTGGCTACACCTTC.

The gene calls are TRBV29-1 and TRBJ2-7; 9 nucleotides align to TRBD1. V lost 2 bases and J lost 6; bases outside the gene matches: 8. CDR1 and CDR2 from the germline V gene are SQVTM and ANQGSEA. This CDR3 has 14 amino acids. The CDR3 here is CSVEHGTGRPEQYF. The CDR3 nucleotides read TGCAGCGTTGAACATGGGACAGGGAGACCCGAGCAGTACTTC.

The chain joins TRBV4-2 to TRBJ1-3; 7 bases fit TRBD1. Germline CDR1 and CDR2: LGHNA and YNFKEQ. The CDR3 length is 16 residues. Losses at the gene ends were 2 bases for V and 1 base for J; bases not matched to a gene: 5. The CDR3 sequence: CASSQPSTGSGNTIYF. The CDR3 DNA follows: TGTGCCAGCAGCCAACCTTCGACAGGGTCTGGAAACACCATATATTTT.

The chain is built from TRBV18 and TRBJ1-4; the match to TRBD1 covers 7 bases. V was clipped by 3 bases and J by 8 bases; unmatched bases: 3. Germline CDR1 is KGHSH and CDR2 is LQKENI. The CDR3 covers 13 residues. The CDR3 loop is CASSPQGGEKLFF. CDR3 sequence (DNA): TGTGCCAGCTCACCGCAGGGGGGCGAAAAACTGTTTTTT.

The chain combines TRBV6-1 with TRBJ1-1; maybe TRBD1 (5 bases). There are 13 residues in the CDR3. Trimming removed 6 bases from V and 5 bases from J, with 13 bases in between. Per germline, CDR1 MNHNS and CDR2 SASEGT. Here the CDR3 reads CASREGWRTEAFF. The CDR3 bases are TGTGCCAGCAGGGAGGGGTGGCGGACTGAAGCTTTCTTT.

The V gene is TRBV7-9, the J gene TRBJ2-2; D might be TRBD1 (5 bases). Germline V gene lookup returns CDR1 SEHNR and CDR2 FQNEAQ (reference sequence). The ends were cut back, 1 base at V and 1 base at J, with 10 bases in the middle. This CDR3 is 16 amino acids long. The CDR3 sequence is CASSLGQGLNTGELFF. The CDR3, as DNA: TGTGCCAGCAGCTTAGGTCAGGGCTTGAACACCGGGGAGCTGTTTTTT.

This clone was seen once. V usage is TRBV28 and J usage is TRBJ2-6; D remains unclear. V gave up 2 bases and J gave up 0 bases, with 8 bases separating them. Germline V gene data show CDR1 as MDHEN and CDR2 as SYDVKM. CDR3 size: 16 residues. This CDR3 reads CASSLTVISGANVLTF. The CDR3 region has the DNA TGTGCCAGCAGTTTAACGGTCATCTCTGGGGCCAACGTCCTGACTTTC.

The gene calls are TRBV4-3 and TRBJ1-6; D is perhaps TRBD1 (5 bases). CDR1 is LGHNA and CDR2 is YSLEER in the germline V gene. Trimming left V 1 base short and J 4 bases short, with 8 bases between. The CDR3 consists of 15 residues. CDR3 amino acids: CASSQATGYNSPLHF. Here the CDR3 DNA reads TGCGCCAGCAGCCAAGCTACAGGATATAATTCACCCCTCCACTTT.

The chain is built from TRBV5-4 and TRBJ2-1; 13 positions match TRBD2. This CDR3 has 16 amino acids. The V segment lost 2 bases and the J segment 9 bases; nucleotides outside the gene matches: 8. CDR1 is SGHNT and CDR2 is YYREEE in the germline V gene (reference sequence). CDR3 in DNA: TGTGCCAGCAGCTTATTACTAGCGGGAGGGCCTAGTGAGCAGTTCTTC. This sequence encodes CASSLLLAGGPSEQFF.

The rearrangement uses TRBV9 and TRBJ2-7; TRBD1 aligns across 9 bases. Germline values: CDR1 SGDLS, CDR2 YYNGEE. CDR3 length: 15 residues. V dropped 0 bases and J dropped 4; count of bases not matched to a gene: 5. CDR3 bases: TGTGCCAGCAGCGTAGCCGCGGGACAGGGTTACGAGCAGTACTTC. Protein: CASSVAAGQGYEQYF.

This chain connects TRBV4-1 to TRBJ1-5; D gene uncertain. CDR1 and CDR2 from the germline V gene are MGHRA and YSYEKL. Trimming removed 6 bases at V and 6 bases at J, with 12 bases between. The CDR3 is 13 amino acids. The CDR3 spells CASREQIGQPQHF. The CDR3, as DNA: TGCGCCAGCAGGGAACAGATAGGTCAGCCCCAGCATTTT.

CDR3 sequence reads: CASSHSGTGHSYEQYF. The CDR3 bases are TGTGCCAGTAGCCACTCAGGGACAGGACACTCCTACGAGCAGTACTTC. V gene TRBV19 combines with J gene TRBJ2-7, with 8 bases lining up with TRBD1. V shed 6 bases, J shed 0 bases, and the junction held 10 bases outside the gene matches. The V gene's germline CDR1 is LNHDA and CDR2 SQIVND (reference sequence). The CDR3 runs 16 residues.

The chain combines TRBV7-2 with TRBJ2-6; D possibly corresponds to TRBD1 (5 bases). Germline loops: CDR1 SGHTA, CDR2 FQGNSA. There are 15 residues in the CDR3. V was pared by 8 bases and J by 4 bases, with 15 bases between. CDR3 residues: CASGPRASGANVLTF. CDR3 nucleotides: TGTGCCAGCGGTCCCAGGGCATCCGGGGCCAACGTCCTGACTTTC.

This clone was detected once. The chain carries TRBV9 and TRBJ2-2, with D possibly TRBD1 on 6 matching bases. Germline V lookup: CDR1 SGDLS, CDR2 YYNGEE. The CDR3 loop spans 15 amino acids. V lost 4 bases and J 5 bases, leaving 15 bases between the germline ends. The chain's CDR3 is CASSLGWGRTGELFF. CDR3 nucleotide sequence: TGTGCCAGCAGCCTAGGCTGGGGGCGAACCGGGGAGCTGTTTTTT. Variable domain in full (rest from reference TRBV9 and TRBJ2-2): DSGVTQTPKHLITATGQRVTLRCSPRSGDLSVYWYQQSLDQGLQFLIQYYNGEERAKGNILERFSAQQFPDLHSELNLSSLELGDSALYFCASSLGWGRTGELFFGEGSRLTVL.